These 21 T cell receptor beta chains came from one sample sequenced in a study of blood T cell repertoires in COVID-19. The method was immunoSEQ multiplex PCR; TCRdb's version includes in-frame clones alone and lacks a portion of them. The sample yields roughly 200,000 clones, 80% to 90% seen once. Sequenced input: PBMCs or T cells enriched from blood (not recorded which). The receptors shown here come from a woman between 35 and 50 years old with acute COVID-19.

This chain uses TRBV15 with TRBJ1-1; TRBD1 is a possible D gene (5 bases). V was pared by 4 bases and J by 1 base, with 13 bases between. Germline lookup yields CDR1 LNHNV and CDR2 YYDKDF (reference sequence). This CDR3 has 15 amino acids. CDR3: CATSKRPGENTEAFF. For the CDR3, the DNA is TGTGCCACCAGCAAAAGACCGGGGGAGAACACTGAAGCTTTCTTT. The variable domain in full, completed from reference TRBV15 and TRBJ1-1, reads DAMVIQNPRYQVTQFGKPVTLSCSQTLNHNVMYWYQQKSSQAPKLLFHYYDKDFNNEADTPDNFQSRRPNTSFCFLDIRSPGLGDTAMYLCATSKRPGENTEAFFGQGTRLTVV.

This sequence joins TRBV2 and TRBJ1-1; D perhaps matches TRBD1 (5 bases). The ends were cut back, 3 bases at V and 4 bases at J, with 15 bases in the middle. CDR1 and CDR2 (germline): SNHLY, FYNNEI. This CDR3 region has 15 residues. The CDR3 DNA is TGTGCCAGCAGTGACACCCGGGGGGTGAGCACTGAAGCTTTCTTT. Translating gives CASSDTRGVSTEAFF.

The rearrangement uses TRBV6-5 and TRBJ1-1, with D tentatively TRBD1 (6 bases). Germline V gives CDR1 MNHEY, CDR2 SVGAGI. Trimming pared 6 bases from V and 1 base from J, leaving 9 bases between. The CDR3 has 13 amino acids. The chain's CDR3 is CASSLGQNTEAFF. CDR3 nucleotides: TGTGCCAGCAGCTTGGGACAGAACACTGAAGCTTTCTTT.

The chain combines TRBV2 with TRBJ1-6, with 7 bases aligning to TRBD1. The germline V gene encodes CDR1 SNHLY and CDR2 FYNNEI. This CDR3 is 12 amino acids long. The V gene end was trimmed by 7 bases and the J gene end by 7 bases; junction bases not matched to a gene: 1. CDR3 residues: CASNRGNSPLHF. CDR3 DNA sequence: TGTGCCAGCAACAGGGGAAATTCACCCCTCCACTTT.

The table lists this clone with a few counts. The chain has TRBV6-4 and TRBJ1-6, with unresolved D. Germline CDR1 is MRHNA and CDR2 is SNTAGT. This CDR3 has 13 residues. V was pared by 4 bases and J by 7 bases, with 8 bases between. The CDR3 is CASSVSENSPLHF. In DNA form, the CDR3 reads TGTGCCAGCAGTGTGTCGGAGAATTCACCCCTCCACTTT.

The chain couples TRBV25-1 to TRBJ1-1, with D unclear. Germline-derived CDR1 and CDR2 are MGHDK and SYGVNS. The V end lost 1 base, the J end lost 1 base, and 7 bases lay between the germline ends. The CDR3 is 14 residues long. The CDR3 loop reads CASSELYGNTEAFF. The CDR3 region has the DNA TGTGCCAGCAGTGAATTATACGGGAACACTGAAGCTTTCTTT.

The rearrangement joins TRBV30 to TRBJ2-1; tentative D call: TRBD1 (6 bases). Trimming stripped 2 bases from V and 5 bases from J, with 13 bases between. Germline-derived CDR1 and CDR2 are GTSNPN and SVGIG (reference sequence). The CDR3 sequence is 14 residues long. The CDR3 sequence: CAWSLPRDNNEQFF. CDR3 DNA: TGTGCCTGGAGTCTCCCACGGGACAACAATGAGCAGTTCTTC.

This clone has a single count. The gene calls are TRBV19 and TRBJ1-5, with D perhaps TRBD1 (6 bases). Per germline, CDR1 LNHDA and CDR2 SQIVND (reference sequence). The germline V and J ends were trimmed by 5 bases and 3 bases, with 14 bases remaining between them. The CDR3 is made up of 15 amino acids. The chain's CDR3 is CASSRTESSNQPQHF. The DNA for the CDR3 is TGTGCCAGTAGTCGGACAGAATCTTCCAATCAGCCCCAGCATTTT.

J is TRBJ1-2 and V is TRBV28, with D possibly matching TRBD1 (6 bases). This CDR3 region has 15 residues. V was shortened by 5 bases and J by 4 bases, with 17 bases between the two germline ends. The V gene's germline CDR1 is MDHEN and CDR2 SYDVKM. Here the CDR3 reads CASSSEGGWGYGYTF. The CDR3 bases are TGTGCCAGCAGTAGTGAAGGGGGTTGGGGCTATGGCTACACCTTC.

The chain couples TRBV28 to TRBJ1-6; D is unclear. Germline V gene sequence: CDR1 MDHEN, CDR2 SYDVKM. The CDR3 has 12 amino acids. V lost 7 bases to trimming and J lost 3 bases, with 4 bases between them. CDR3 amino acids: CASIRYNSPLHF. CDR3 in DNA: TGTGCCAGCATTCGCTATAATTCACCCCTCCACTTT. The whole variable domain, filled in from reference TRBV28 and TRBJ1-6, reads DVKVTQSSRYLVKRTGEKVFLECVQDMDHENMFWYRQDPGLGLRLIYFSYDVKMKEKGDIPEGYSVSREKKERFSLILESASTNQTSMYLCASIRYNSPLHFGNGTRLTVT.

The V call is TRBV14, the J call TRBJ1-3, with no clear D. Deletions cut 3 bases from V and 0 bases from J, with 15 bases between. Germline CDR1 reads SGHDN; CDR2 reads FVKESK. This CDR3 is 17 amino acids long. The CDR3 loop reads CASSHLGSLTSGNTIYF. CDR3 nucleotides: TGTGCCAGCAGCCACTTAGGGAGTTTGACCTCTGGAAACACCATATATTTT.

The CDR3 is CASSLKRSGELFF. The CDR3 DNA reads as TGCGCCAGCAGCTTGAAGCGTAGCGGGGAGCTGTTTTTT. This chain links TRBV5-1 with TRBJ2-2; D is uncertain. V was clipped by 1 base and J by 7 bases, with 8 bases between them. CDR1 and CDR2 (germline): SGHRS, YFSETQ. The CDR3 loop spans 13 amino acids. Looking up the rest from reference TRBV5-1 and TRBJ2-2 gives the full variable domain: KAGVTQTPRYLIKTRGQQVTLSCSPISGHRSVSWYQQTPGQGLQFLFEYFSETQRNKGNFPGRFSGRQFSNSRSEMNVSTLELGDSALYLCASSLKRSGELFFGEGSRLTVL.

Written as DNA, the CDR3 is TGTGCCAGCAGCCAGGGGGAATTTGGAAACACCATATATTTT. This codes for CASSQGEFGNTIYF. The chain has TRBV11-2 and TRBJ1-3, with 7 positions matching TRBD1. The CDR3 totals 14 residues. The junction had 4 bases not matched to a gene; V was cut back by 5 bases and J by 3 bases. Germline V gene data show CDR1 as SGHAT and CDR2 as FQNNGV.

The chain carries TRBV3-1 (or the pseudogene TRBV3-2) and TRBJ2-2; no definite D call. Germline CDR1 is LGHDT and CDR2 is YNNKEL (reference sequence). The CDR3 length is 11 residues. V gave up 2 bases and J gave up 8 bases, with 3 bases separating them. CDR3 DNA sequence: TGTGCCAGCAGCCAACTAGGGGAGCTGTTTTTT. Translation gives CASSQLGELFF.

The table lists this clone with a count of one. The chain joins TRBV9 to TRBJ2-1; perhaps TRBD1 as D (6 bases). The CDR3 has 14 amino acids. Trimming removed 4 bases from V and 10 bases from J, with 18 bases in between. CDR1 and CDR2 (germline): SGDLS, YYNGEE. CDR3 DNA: TGTGCCAGCAGCCTTCCCTTGACAGGCGGCGAGCAGTTCTTC. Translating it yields CASSLPLTGGEQFF.

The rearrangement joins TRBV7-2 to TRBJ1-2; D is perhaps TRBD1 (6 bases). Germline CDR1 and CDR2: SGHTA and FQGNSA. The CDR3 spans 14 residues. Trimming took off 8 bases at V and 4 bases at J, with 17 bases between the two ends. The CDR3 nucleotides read TGTGCCAGCGGAAGAACGACAGGAGGCTATGGCTACACCTTC. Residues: CASGRTTGGYGYTF.

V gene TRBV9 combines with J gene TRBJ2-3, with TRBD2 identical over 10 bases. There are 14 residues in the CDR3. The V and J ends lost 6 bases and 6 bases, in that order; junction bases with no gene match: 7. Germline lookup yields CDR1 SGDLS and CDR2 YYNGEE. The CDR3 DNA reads TGTGCCAGCAACCAAGCGGGGGGGCGGGATACGCAGTATTTT. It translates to CASNQAGGRDTQYF.

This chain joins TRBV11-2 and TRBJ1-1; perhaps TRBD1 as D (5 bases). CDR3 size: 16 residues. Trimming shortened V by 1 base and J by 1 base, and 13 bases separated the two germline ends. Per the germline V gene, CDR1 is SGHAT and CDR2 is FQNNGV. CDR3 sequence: CASSLGGAGRNTEAFF. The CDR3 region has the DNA TGTGCCAGCAGCTTAGGCGGGGCGGGACGGAACACTGAAGCTTTCTTT.

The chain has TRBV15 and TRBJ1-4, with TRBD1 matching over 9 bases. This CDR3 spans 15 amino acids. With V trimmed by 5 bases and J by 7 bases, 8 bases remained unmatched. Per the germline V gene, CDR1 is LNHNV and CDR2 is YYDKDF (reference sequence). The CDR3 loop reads CATSPRRTGAEKLFF. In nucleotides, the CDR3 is TGTGCCACCAGCCCCAGACGGACAGGGGCTGAAAAACTGTTTTTT.

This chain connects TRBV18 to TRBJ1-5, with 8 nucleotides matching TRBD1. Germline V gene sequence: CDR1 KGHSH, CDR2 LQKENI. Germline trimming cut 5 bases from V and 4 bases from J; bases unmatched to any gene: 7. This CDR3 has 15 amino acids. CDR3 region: CASSSAGQENQPQHF. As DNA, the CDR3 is TGTGCCAGCTCATCCGCGGGACAGGAGAATCAGCCCCAGCATTTT.

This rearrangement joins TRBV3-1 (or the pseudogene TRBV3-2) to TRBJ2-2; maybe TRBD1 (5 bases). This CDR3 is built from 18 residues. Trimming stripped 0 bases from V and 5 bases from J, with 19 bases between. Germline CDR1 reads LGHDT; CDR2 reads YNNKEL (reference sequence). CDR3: CASSQDGSRQGSTGELFF. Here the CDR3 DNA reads TGTGCCAGCAGCCAAGATGGGTCCAGGCAGGGAAGTACCGGGGAGCTGTTTTTT.